This is a list of T cell receptor beta chains from one sample in a study of T cells after yellow fever vaccination. A single record per CDR3 protein comes from TCRdb applying MiXCR to the 5' RACE reads. The sample holds 110,000 or so distinct CDR3 sequences; roughly 7.2% are singletons and the top ten take roughly 2.5%. Source: CD4+ T cells sorted from PBMCs, taken roughly seven weeks after the first yellow fever vaccination. The receptors derive from a young man who received the YFV17D yellow fever vaccine. Both conserved end residues are part of each CDR3. Fields, in order: V gene, J gene, D gene, clone size, CDR3 protein, CDR3 DNA. A D gene is named only where the DNA matches it firmly. Clone size is given for some rows only: seen once, a few or many times, or a class if the clone is expanded.

TRBV2	TRBJ2-1	TRBD1	-	CASSRDRGFKDEQFF	TGTGCCAGCAGTAGGGACAGGGGGTTTAAGGATGAGCAGTTCTTC
TRBV6-4	TRBJ1-1	-	many	CASSEGGGQAFF	TGTGCCAGCAGTGAAGGAGGAGGACAAGCTTTCTTT
TRBV5-6	TRBJ2-5	-	-	CASSLLWGLRETQYF	TGTGCCAGCAGTCTTCTCTGGGGGCTCAGGGAGACCCAGTACTTC
TRBV11-3	TRBJ2-1	-	few	CASSRGALRNGDEQFF	TGTGCCAGCAGCCGGGGGGCCTTACGGAATGGGGATGAGCAGTTCTTC
TRBV4-3	TRBJ1-4	-	few	CASSQEVRTNEKLFF	TGCGCCAGCAGCCAAGAAGTCCGGACTAATGAAAAACTGTTTTTT
TRBV7-2	TRBJ2-3	TRBD2	many	CASSSGLAGGHTQYF	TGTGCCAGCAGCTCAGGACTAGCGGGGGGTCATACGCAGTATTTT
TRBV12-3/TRBV12-4	TRBJ1-6	-	many	CASTKQGLSDSPLHF	TGTGCCAGCACGAAACAGGGTCTGTCTGATTCACCCCTCCACTTT
TRBV5-1	TRBJ2-5	TRBD2	many	CASSSGTSGGSYQETQYF	TGCGCCAGCAGTTCAGGGACTAGCGGGGGGTCGTACCAAGAGACCCAGTACTTC
TRBV12-3/TRBV12-4	TRBJ2-2	-	many	CASSYRVSGELFF	TGTGCCAGCAGTTACAGGGTTTCCGGGGAGCTGTTTTTT
TRBV24-1	TRBJ2-3	-	many	CATSYGPDYITQYF	TGTGCCACCAGCTACGGTCCGGACTATATTACGCAGTATTTT
TRBV5-1	TRBJ2-5	TRBD2	many	CASSLASGVETQYF	TGCGCCAGCAGCTTGGCTAGCGGGGTTGAGACCCAGTACTTC
TRBV4-3	TRBJ1-6	-	many	CASSQQGSYNSPLHF	TGCGCCAGCAGCCAACAGGGCTCCTATAATTCACCCCTCCACTTT
TRBV29-1	TRBJ2-6	-	many	CSPGLHTGCSGANVLTF	TGCAGCCCCGGCCTCCATACTGGGTGCTCTGGGGCCAACGTCCTGACTTTC
TRBV4-1	TRBJ2-4	-	many	CASSQGPQGRVAKNIQYF	TGCGCCAGCAGCCAAGGGCCACAGGGTAGGGTCGCCAAAAACATTCAGTACTTC
TRBV5-1	TRBJ2-7	-	few	CASSLDTRNYEQYF	TGCGCCAGCAGCTTGGATACTAGGAACTACGAGCAGTACTTC
TRBV7-2	TRBJ2-3	TRBD2	many	CASSLLAGGSTQYF	TGTGCCAGCAGCCTACTAGCGGGGGGTTCTACGCAGTATTTT
TRBV7-9	TRBJ2-1	TRBD2	-	CASTRLAGAYNEQFF	TGTGCCAGCACCAGACTAGCGGGGGCCTACAATGAGCAGTTCTTC
TRBV12-3/TRBV12-4	TRBJ2-3	TRBD2	-	CASSLAGGGVTDTQYF	TGTGCCAGCAGTTTAGCAGGTGGGGGGGTCACAGATACGCAGTATTTT
TRBV5-1	TRBJ1-3	-	many	CASSLAVSSGNTIYF	TGCGCCAGCAGCTTGGCAGTGAGCTCTGGAAACACCATATATTTT
TRBV5-5	TRBJ2-4	-	many	CASSFIGGLAKNIQYF	TGTGCCAGCAGCTTTATAGGGGGGTTAGCCAAAAACATTCAGTACTTC
TRBV24-1	TRBJ2-6	-	many	CATSGRSSGANVLTF	TGTGCCACCAGCGGACGGAGCTCTGGGGCCAACGTCCTGACTTTC
TRBV14	TRBJ2-1	-	many	CASSQDRVYNEQFF	TGTGCCAGCAGCCAAGATCGCGTCTACAATGAGCAGTTCTTC
TRBV7-2	TRBJ2-5	TRBD2	-	CASSGGLAGGQETQYF	TGTGCCAGCAGCGGGGGACTAGCGGGGGGCCAAGAGACCCAGTACTTC
TRBV14	TRBJ2-3	-	few	CASSQVGGGASDTQYF	TGTGCCAGCAGCCAAGTTGGAGGGGGGGCCTCAGATACGCAGTATTTT
TRBV6-6	TRBJ2-2	-	many	CASSYSVPGELFF	TGTGCCAGCAGTTACTCTGTTCCCGGGGAGCTGTTTTTT
TRBV7-2	TRBJ2-7	TRBD1	many	CASSLGRTGYEQYF	TGTGCCAGCAGCTTAGGGCGGACAGGCTACGAGCAGTACTTC